A single TCR beta chain is shown here with its context. The antigen is not known. The data belong to a study of CD8+ T cells in alopecia areata. Study in general: Patients in the study were on tofacitinib for 6 to 18 months, then off it for 6 months. Scoring treated patients' severity relied on the percentage of scalp area affected. Study outcomes and limitations: Amid tofacitinib therapy, many expanded lesional clones stayed present in scalp and blood.

As for treatment: oral pan-JAK inhibitor, 5-10 mg twice daily. cDNA reverse transcribed from extracted RNA served as the sequencing template. Some clones are missing from TCRdb's copy, which holds only in-frame ones; the method was immunoSEQ multiplex PCR. In the table there are roughly 220,000 clones, approximately 72% of which are singletons. CDR1 and CDR2 (germline): GTSNPN, SVGIG (reference sequence). V was clipped by 0 bases and J by 1 base; unmatched bases: 11. The CDR3 runs 17 residues. The receptor's source is a human donor with alopecia areata. This chain connects TRBV30 to TRBJ1-2; 7 nucleotides align to TRBD1. This sample comprised CD4+ T cells sorted from blood, obtained at week 44, from a patient treated with tofacitinib. CDR3: CAWSVPNYGQVNYGYTF. CDR3 sequence (DNA): TGTGCCTGGAGTGTTCCCAACTACGGACAGGTTAACTATGGCTACACCTTC.